Shown below are 24 T cell receptor beta chains from a single sample sequenced in a study of blood T cell repertoires in COVID-19. Measured with immunoSEQ multiplex PCR; TCRdb has only the in-frame clones, and not every one. The sample lists some 400,000 clones; approximately 89% were seen once. Sequencing was carried out using peripheral blood. The receptors come from a woman under 40 with COVID-19, enrolled during active disease.

The rearrangement links TRBV2 to TRBJ2-7, with 11 bases fitting TRBD2. The CDR3 runs 14 residues. Germline CDR1 and CDR2: SNHLY and FYNNEI. V was pared by 6 bases and J by 7 bases, with 8 bases of the junction left unmatched. The CDR3 DNA is TGTGCCAGCAGAACTAGCGGGAGTTCAGGGGAGCAGTACTTC. Protein product: CASRTSGSSGEQYF.

The chain joins TRBV5-1 to TRBJ2-7, with D possibly TRBD1 on 7 matching bases. Germline V gene data show CDR1 as SGHRS and CDR2 as YFSETQ. CDR3 length: 13 amino acids. Trimming left V 5 bases short and J 4 bases short, with 13 bases between. The DNA for the CDR3 is TGCGCCAGCAGTCTACAGGGGAGGTACGAGCAGTACTTC. Its protein product is CASSLQGRYEQYF.

The chain links TRBV5-1 to TRBJ2-2, with 13 bases lining up with TRBD2. Germline CDR1 and CDR2: SGHRS and YFSETQ. This CDR3 has 16 residues. J gave up 7 bases and V 3 bases, and 6 bases lay outside the gene matches. The CDR3 nucleotides are TGCGCCAGCAGCTGGGGACTAGCGGGGATAAACGGGGAGCTGTTTTTT. It encodes CASSWGLAGINGELFF.

The chain couples TRBV4-1 to TRBJ2-7; 7 bases are a match to TRBD1. J was trimmed by 4 bases and V by 2 bases; bases with no gene match: 5. Germline loops: CDR1 MGHRA, CDR2 YSYEKL. The CDR3 is 14 residues long. CDR3: CASSQTGALYEQYF. CDR3 DNA: TGCGCCAGCAGCCAAACAGGGGCGCTTTACGAGCAGTACTTC.

The rearrangement links TRBV10-2 to TRBJ2-1; unclear D gene. The CDR3 contains 14 residues. The germline V gene has CDR1 WSHSY and CDR2 SAAADI. Trimming cost V 7 bases and J 4 bases, with 14 bases left between them. CDR3 loop: CASTPLGSYNEQFF. CDR3 sequence (DNA): TGCGCCAGCACGCCTCTCGGGTCTTACAATGAGCAGTTCTTC.

This clone appeared once. The chain joins TRBV5-6 to TRBJ2-1; the D is unclear. The CDR3 runs 15 residues. Trimming took 2 bases from V and 4 from J, leaving 13 bases between them. CDR1 SGHDT and CDR2 YYEEEE come from the germline V gene. The CDR3: CASSFRYSLYNEQFF. The CDR3 nucleotides read TGTGCCAGCAGCTTTCGGTACAGCCTATACAATGAGCAGTTCTTC.

The chain joins TRBV29-1 to TRBJ2-5; no reliable D call. The germline V gene has CDR1 SQVTM and CDR2 ANQGSEA. CDR3 length equals 13 residues. V shed 2 bases and J shed 0 bases, with 7 bases lying between them. The CDR3 DNA is TGCAGCGTTGAATCGCAGTACCAAGAGACCCAGTACTTC. Translated: CSVESQYQETQYF.

The CDR3 sequence is CASSVALFSGANVLTF. The DNA for the CDR3 is TGTGCCAGCAGCGTAGCCTTATTCTCTGGGGCCAACGTCCTGACTTTC. The chain employs TRBV9 and TRBJ2-6; D is uncertain. CDR3 length: 16 residues. The germline CDR1 and CDR2 sequences are SGDLS and YYNGEE. Trimming pared 0 bases from V and 0 bases from J, leaving 7 bases between.

The V and J genes are TRBV6-5 and TRBJ2-2, with TRBD1 matching 8 bases. CDR1 MNHEY and CDR2 SVGAGI come from the germline V gene. Trimming took 3 bases from V and 5 from J; bases not matched to a gene: 8. The CDR3 runs to 16 residues. This CDR3 is CASSYGAGGKTGELFF. CDR3 nucleotide sequence: TGTGCCAGCAGTTATGGGGCAGGGGGCAAAACCGGGGAGCTGTTTTTT.

The chain recombines TRBV2 with TRBJ2-4, with 7 positions matching TRBD1. From germline, CDR1 is SNHLY and CDR2 FYNNEI. The CDR3 has 15 amino acids. J gave up 7 bases and V 6 bases, and 12 bases lay outside the gene matches. The CDR3 sequence is CASRVSGTDTNIQYF. CDR3 coding DNA: TGTGCCAGCAGAGTGTCCGGGACAGATACGAACATTCAGTACTTC.

V is TRBV12-2 and J is TRBJ1-1; the D call TRBD1 from the table was never checked on the DNA. TRBV12-2 is reported as a pseudogene. The CDR3 loop spans 15 amino acids. CDR3 bases: TGTGCAAGTCGCTCATTCAATGGACAGAACACTGAAGCTTTCTTT. Protein product: CASRSFNGQNTEAFF.

The rearrangement joins TRBV12-5 to TRBJ2-2; unclear D gene. The CDR3 runs to 15 residues. CDR1 LGHNT and CDR2 FRNRAP come from the germline V gene. The ends were cut back, 2 bases at V and 0 bases at J, with 7 bases in the middle. The CDR3 is CASGLWSSNTGELFF. In DNA, the CDR3 is TGTGCTAGTGGTTTGTGGAGTTCGAACACCGGGGAGCTGTTTTTT. The full variable domain, rest sourced from reference TRBV12-5 and TRBJ2-2, is DARVTQTPRHKVTEMGQEVTMRCQPILGHNTVFWYRQTMMQGLELLAYFRNRAPLDDSGMPKDRFSAEMPDATLATLKIQPSEPRDSAVYFCASGLWSSNTGELFFGEGSRLTVL.

The genes are TRBV30 and TRBJ2-7; the match to TRBD1 covers 10 bases. J was trimmed by 6 bases and V by 4 bases; bases with no gene match: 9. The CDR3 runs to 14 residues. Germline assignment: CDR1 GTSNPN and CDR2 SVGIG (reference sequence). The CDR3 here is CAWTAGTGVSEQYF. The DNA for the CDR3 is TGTGCCTGGACCGCTGGGACAGGGGTATCCGAGCAGTACTTC. The full variable domain, rest sourced from reference TRBV30 and TRBJ2-7, is SQTIHQWPATLVQPVGSPLSLECTVEGTSNPNLYWYRQAAGRGLQLLFYSVGIGQISSEVPQNLSASRPQDRQFILSSKKLLLSDSGFYLCAWTAGTGVSEQYFGPGTRLTVT.

This clone was seen a single time. The chain recombines TRBV28 with TRBJ2-1; 7 bases are a match to TRBD2. This CDR3 spans 14 amino acids. Germline-derived CDR1 and CDR2 are MDHEN and SYDVKM. The V and J ends lost 7 bases and 2 bases, in that order; junction bases with no gene match: 5. The CDR3 loop is CASTVAGAYNEQFF. In DNA, the CDR3 is TGTGCCAGCACGGTGGCGGGAGCCTACAATGAGCAGTTCTTC. The entire variable domain, with the rest obtained from reference TRBV28 and TRBJ2-1, is as follows: DVKVTQSSRYLVKRTGEKVFLECVQDMDHENMFWYRQDPGLGLRLIYFSYDVKMKEKGDIPEGYSVSREKKERFSLILESASTNQTSMYLCASTVAGAYNEQFFGPGTRLTVL.

The chain couples TRBV19 to TRBJ1-2, with D maybe TRBD1 (6 bases). This CDR3 is built from 15 residues. Trimming took 7 bases from V and 8 from J, leaving 23 bases between them. CDR1 and CDR2 (germline): LNHDA, SQIVND (reference sequence). In DNA form, the CDR3 reads TGTGCCAGTATGGGGCCCTCCAGGGGAGTATGGGGCTACACCTTC. Protein sequence: CASMGPSRGVWGYTF.

This sequence joins TRBV9 and TRBJ2-7; weak D call: TRBD2 (6 bases). Trimming removed 2 bases at V and 0 bases at J, with 12 bases between. CDR3 size: 15 residues. Germline V gene data show CDR1 as SGDLS and CDR2 as YYNGEE. The CDR3, as DNA: TGTGCCAGCAGCGTTTGGGACTCCCCCTCCTACGAGCAGTACTTC. It specifies CASSVWDSPSYEQYF.

The chain has TRBV4-2 and TRBJ1-2; 8 nucleotides align to TRBD1. CDR1 and CDR2 (germline): LGHNA, YNFKEQ. J gave up 3 bases and V 0 bases, and 6 bases lay outside the gene matches. CDR3 length: 16 residues. The CDR3 DNA reads as TGTGCCAGCAGCCAAGATGGGGACAGGTCCTACTATGGCTACACCTTC. This codes for CASSQDGDRSYYGYTF.

The CDR3 DNA reads TGTGCCAGCAGCTTAGAACGAGGAGGGGGGGAAAATGAGCAGTTCTTC. It specifies CASSLERGGGENEQFF. The rearrangement joins TRBV13 to TRBJ2-1, with D maybe TRBD2 (7 bases). V was pared by 1 base and J by 7 bases, with 17 bases between. This CDR3 has 16 residues. Germline loops: CDR1 PRHDT, CDR2 FYEKMQ (reference sequence).

The chain couples TRBV19 to TRBJ2-1; perhaps TRBD2 as D (6 bases). With 3 bases removed from V and 9 bases from J, the gap between germline ends came to 12 bases. Germline values: CDR1 LNHDA, CDR2 SQIVND (reference sequence). There are 13 residues in the CDR3. This chain's CDR3 is CASSMAGRGEQFF. The CDR3 DNA reads as TGTGCCAGTAGTATGGCGGGGCGAGGTGAGCAGTTCTTC.

Only one count was recorded for this clone. J is TRBJ2-3 and V is TRBV24-1; 9 positions agree with TRBD1. V trimming: 0 bases; J trimming: 2 bases; junction bases outside the gene matches: 8. The germline V gene has CDR1 KGHDR and CDR2 SFDVKD. This CDR3 is 18 amino acids long. The CDR3 DNA reads TGTGCCACCAGTGATTTGTCGCACAGGGGGCCTTTCACAGATACGCAGTATTTT. Its protein product is CATSDLSHRGPFTDTQYF.

The V call is TRBV27, the J call TRBJ2-3; D might be TRBD2 (6 bases). The CDR3 has 15 amino acids. Germline V lookup: CDR1 MNHEY, CDR2 SMNVEV (reference sequence). V was trimmed by 5 bases and J by 1 base, leaving 13 bases between them. The CDR3 bases are TGTGCCAGCAGTGCCGGGAGCCAACGCACAGATACGCAGTATTTT. This gives the protein CASSAGSQRTDTQYF.

V and J are TRBV3-1 (or the pseudogene TRBV3-2) and TRBJ2-7; D perhaps matches TRBD2 (5 bases). The germline gives CDR1 LGHDT, CDR2 YNNKEL (reference sequence). The ends were cut back, 7 bases at V and 7 bases at J, with 23 bases in the middle. The CDR3 has 15 residues. CDR3 amino acids: CASTRTRSALGEQYF. The CDR3, as DNA: TGTGCCAGCACGAGGACTCGCAGCGCGCTGGGGGAGCAGTACTTC.

This clone was detected only once. The V gene is TRBV3-1 (or the pseudogene TRBV3-2), the J gene TRBJ1-1; D remains unclear. The CDR3 totals 18 residues. The V end lost 1 base, the J end lost 0 bases, and 18 bases lay between the germline ends. Germline V CDR1 and CDR2: LGHDT, YNNKEL (reference sequence). CDR3 DNA: TGTGCCAGCAGCCAAGGAGATGGTTGGGGAGATATGAACACTGAAGCTTTCTTT. Its protein is CASSQGDGWGDMNTEAFF.

V usage is TRBV28 and J usage is TRBJ2-6; weak D call: TRBD1 (6 bases). The CDR3 extends over 17 amino acids. CDR1 MDHEN and CDR2 SYDVKM come from the germline V gene. Trimming took 5 bases from V and 0 from J, leaving 14 bases between them. CDR3: CASSPTGIDSGANVLTF. The CDR3 DNA follows: TGTGCCAGCAGTCCGACAGGCATCGACTCTGGGGCCAACGTCCTGACTTTC.